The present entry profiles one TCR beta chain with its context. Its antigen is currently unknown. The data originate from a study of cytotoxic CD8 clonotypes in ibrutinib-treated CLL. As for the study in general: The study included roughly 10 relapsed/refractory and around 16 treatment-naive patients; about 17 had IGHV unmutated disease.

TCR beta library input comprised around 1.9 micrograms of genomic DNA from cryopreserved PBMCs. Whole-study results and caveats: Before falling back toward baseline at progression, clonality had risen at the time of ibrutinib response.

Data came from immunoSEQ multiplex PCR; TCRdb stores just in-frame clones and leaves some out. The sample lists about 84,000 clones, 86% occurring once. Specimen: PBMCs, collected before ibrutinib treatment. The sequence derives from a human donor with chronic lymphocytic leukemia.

The DNA of the CDR3 is TGTGCCAGCAGCCGCGAAGGGGCCGGCTACACCTTC. It yields the protein CASSREGAGYTF. The chain couples TRBV11-3 to TRBJ1-2; a weak D match, TRBD1 (5 bases). The CDR3 has 12 residues. V was pared by 5 bases and J by 8 bases, with 12 bases between. CDR1 and CDR2 from the germline V gene are SGHNT and YENEEA.